Listed here are 20 T cell receptor beta chains from one sample, sequenced in a study of T cell changes during pregnancy in multiple sclerosis. Sequencing was performed with immunoSEQ multiplex PCR; in TCRdb, only in-frame clones are kept and a portion is missing. The sample lists 30,000 to 40,000 clones, approximately 90% seen once, with 2.8% in the top ten. Sequencing used CD4+ T cells from peripheral blood mononuclear cells, obtained in the third trimester of pregnancy. The receptor set was obtained from a female donor in good health, enrolled as a control in a pregnancy study.

The chain couples TRBV5-1 to TRBJ2-2, with 7 bases that match TRBD1. Germline V gene lookup returns CDR1 SGHRS and CDR2 YFSETQ. The ends lost 1 base at V and 7 bases at J; junction bases unmatched: 10. CDR3 length: 16 residues. The CDR3 sequence: CASSLRPDRSDGELFF. CDR3 DNA: TGCGCCAGCAGCTTGCGCCCGGACAGGTCTGACGGGGAGCTGTTTTTT.

As for this clone: One end of the junction does not line up with germline, which may come from a read error. This rearrangement joins TRBV7-7 to TRBJ2-2, with D perhaps matching TRBD2 (6 bases). This CDR3 has 15 amino acids. Germline V CDR1 and CDR2: SSHAT, FNYEAQ (reference sequence). The CDR3 DNA reads as TGTGCTAGCAGCTTAGCAGGGCCGGGGGCCGGGGAGCTGTTTTTT. It encodes CASSLAGPGAGELFF.

As for this clone: The same CDR3 arises from other DNA sequences in this sample as well. The rearrangement uses TRBV6-1 and TRBJ2-5; 12 nucleotides agree with TRBD2. The CDR3 runs to 15 residues. J gave up 5 bases and V 2 bases, and 3 bases lay outside the gene matches. The germline CDR1 and CDR2 sequences are MNHNS and SASEGT. CDR3 coding DNA: TGTGCCAGCAGTGAACTAGCGGGGGGGCCGGAGACCCAGTACTTC. It yields the protein CASSELAGGPETQYF.

The V and J genes are TRBV5-6 and TRBJ1-5; perhaps TRBD1 as D (5 bases). The germline CDR1 and CDR2 sequences are SGHDT and YYEEEE. This CDR3 is built from 14 residues. Between the trimmed V and J ends, which lost 3 bases and 6 bases, there was a span of 13 bases. Here the CDR3 reads CASSSSRRAQPQHF. The DNA for the CDR3 is TGTGCCAGCAGCTCATCGCGCAGGGCTCAGCCCCAGCATTTT.

The chain is built from TRBV7-9 and TRBJ2-3, with 7 bases lining up with TRBD2. The CDR3 runs 15 residues. V was clipped by 4 bases and J by 0 bases; unmatched bases: 4. Looked up from germline, CDR1 is SEHNR and CDR2 is FQNEAQ (reference sequence). The CDR3 is CASSWDYQSTDTQYF. As DNA, the CDR3 is TGTGCCAGCAGCTGGGACTACCAGAGCACAGATACGCAGTATTTT.

The J gene is TRBJ1-1, the V gene TRBV5-8; 7 positions agree with TRBD1. The CDR3 extends over 14 amino acids. Germline values: CDR1 SGHTS, CDR2 YDEGEE. Unmatched junction bases numbered 7, after V lost 4 bases and J lost 4 bases. This chain's CDR3 is CASSPTGSVTEAFF. DNA for the CDR3: TGTGCCAGCAGCCCGACAGGGAGCGTCACTGAAGCTTTCTTT.

V usage is TRBV19 and J usage is TRBJ2-1; 7 bases map to TRBD1. Trimming cost V 4 bases and J 3 bases; bases outside gene matches: 3. The CDR3 consists of 14 residues. CDR1 is LNHDA, CDR2 SQIVND, per germline (reference sequence). The CDR3 here is CASSKQGSYNEQFF. For the CDR3, the DNA is TGTGCCAGTAGTAAACAGGGGAGCTACAATGAGCAGTTCTTC.

The chain carries TRBV6-1 and TRBJ1-2, with a possible D match to TRBD1 (5 bases). From germline, CDR1 is MNHNS and CDR2 SASEGT. This CDR3 contains 13 residues. V lost 0 bases and J lost 6, with 8 bases in between. The CDR3 spells CASSEASGNGYTF. The CDR3 nucleotides read TGTGCCAGCAGTGAAGCGTCAGGGAATGGCTACACCTTC.

J is TRBJ2-5 and V is TRBV7-8, with 10 bases that match TRBD2. The DNA end lines up better with TRBJ2-7; the J call may be wrong. The germline gives CDR1 SGHVS, CDR2 FQNEAQ. The CDR3 is 16 amino acids. As DNA, the CDR3 is TGTGCCAGCAGCTTCGGACTAGCGGTGAACTCCTACGAGCAGTACTTC. Translating it yields CASSFGLAVNSYEQYF.

The J gene is TRBJ2-7, the V gene TRBV5-4, with TRBD1 matching 10 bases. Germline assignment: CDR1 SGHNT and CDR2 YYREEE (reference sequence). V lost 3 bases and J lost 6; bases outside the gene matches: 0. The CDR3 has 12 amino acids. The CDR3 DNA follows: TGTGCCAGCAGCTGGGACAGGGGCGAGCAGTACTTC. This sequence encodes CASSWDRGEQYF.

The rearrangement uses TRBV4-1 and TRBJ2-3, with TRBD1 as a possible D gene (5 bases). Germline CDR1 is MGHRA and CDR2 is YSYEKL. V was shortened by 0 bases and J by 5 bases, with 9 bases between the two germline ends. The CDR3 has 14 amino acids. Here the CDR3 DNA reads TGCGCCAGCAGCCAAGAGGGGCAGGGAGATACGCAGTATTTT. Its protein is CASSQEGQGDTQYF.

The gene calls are TRBV30 and TRBJ1-2, with 8 bases that match TRBD1. CDR1 and CDR2 from the germline V gene are GTSNPN and SVGIG (reference sequence). With 4 bases clipped from V and 3 bases from J, the junction kept 10 bases outside the gene matches. This CDR3 region has 15 residues. CDR3 residues: CAWNPWGQADYGYTF. The CDR3 DNA sequence: TGTGCCTGGAACCCTTGGGGACAGGCTGACTATGGCTACACCTTC.

V and J are TRBV9 and TRBJ1-1, with D perhaps matching TRBD1 (5 bases). This CDR3 spans 14 amino acids. Germline V gene data show CDR1 as SGDLS and CDR2 as YYNGEE. V was cut by 3 bases and J by 1 base, with 10 bases left in between. CDR3 nucleotides: TGTGCCAGCAGCGCTGACAGTCAGAACACTGAAGCTTTCTTT. It translates to CASSADSQNTEAFF.

The chain joins TRBV28 to TRBJ1-2; 9 bases match TRBD1. The ends lost 6 bases at V and 4 bases at J; junction bases unmatched: 9. The CDR3 is made up of 15 amino acids. The germline gives CDR1 MDHEN, CDR2 SYDVKM. CDR3: CASRGPDRGTYGYTF. CDR3 coding DNA: TGTGCCAGCAGAGGCCCAGACAGGGGGACCTATGGCTACACCTTC.

This clone was counted between two and nine times. The genes are TRBV28 and TRBJ2-7; 7 nucleotides match TRBD1. CDR1 is MDHEN, CDR2 SYDVKM, per germline. The CDR3 has 14 amino acids. J gave up 1 base and V 6 bases, and 6 bases lay outside the gene matches. CDR3 region: CASRPRQGSYEQYF. For the CDR3, the DNA is TGTGCCAGCAGACCGAGACAGGGTTCCTACGAGCAGTACTTC.

This clone was counted once. CDR3 amino acids: CASSVQQGSNTIYF. The CDR3 DNA follows: TGTGCCAGCAGCGTACAGCAGGGGTCGAACACCATATATTTT. The genes are TRBV9 and TRBJ1-3; the D gene is possibly TRBD1 (6 bases). V was clipped by 1 base and J by 7 bases, with 12 bases between them. This CDR3 comprises 14 residues. Germline V lookup: CDR1 SGDLS, CDR2 YYNGEE.

J is TRBJ1-5 and V is TRBV7-2, with D possibly TRBD1 on 5 matching bases. Germline-derived CDR1 and CDR2 are SGHTA and FQGNSA. The CDR3 extends over 15 amino acids. Trimming removed 2 bases from V and 4 bases from J, with 12 bases in between. The CDR3 DNA follows: TGTGCCAGCAGCTTACTAGACAGACCGAATCAGCCCCAGCATTTT. Translated, it gives CASSLLDRPNQPQHF.

The chain uses TRBV6-5 and TRBJ1-2; 10 bases are a match to TRBD1. Germline trimming cut 8 bases from V and 7 bases from J; bases unmatched to any gene: 1. From germline, CDR1 is MNHEY and CDR2 SVGAGI. The CDR3 has 11 residues. The CDR3 sequence: CASGDRGGYTF. In nucleotides, the CDR3 is TGTGCCAGCGGGGACAGGGGTGGCTACACCTTC.

This chain joins TRBV11-2 and TRBJ2-5; TRBD2 matches 8 bases. Germline CDR1 and CDR2: SGHAT and FQNNGV. V lost 6 bases to trimming and J lost 5 bases; unmatched junction nucleotides: 11. The length of the CDR3 is 15 residues. The CDR3 DNA reads TGTGCCAGCAGACCGGGACTAGGGGTTTGGGAGACCCAGTACTTC. Its protein product is CASRPGLGVWETQYF.

This sequence joins TRBV2 and TRBJ1-1; D gene unclear. Germline V lookup: CDR1 SNHLY, CDR2 FYNNEI. The V and J ends lost 2 bases and 8 bases respectively, with 9 bases between them. The CDR3 contains 12 residues. In DNA form, the CDR3 reads TGTGCCAGCAGTGAAAACTTTCACGAAGCTTTCTTT. Amino acids: CASSENFHEAFF.